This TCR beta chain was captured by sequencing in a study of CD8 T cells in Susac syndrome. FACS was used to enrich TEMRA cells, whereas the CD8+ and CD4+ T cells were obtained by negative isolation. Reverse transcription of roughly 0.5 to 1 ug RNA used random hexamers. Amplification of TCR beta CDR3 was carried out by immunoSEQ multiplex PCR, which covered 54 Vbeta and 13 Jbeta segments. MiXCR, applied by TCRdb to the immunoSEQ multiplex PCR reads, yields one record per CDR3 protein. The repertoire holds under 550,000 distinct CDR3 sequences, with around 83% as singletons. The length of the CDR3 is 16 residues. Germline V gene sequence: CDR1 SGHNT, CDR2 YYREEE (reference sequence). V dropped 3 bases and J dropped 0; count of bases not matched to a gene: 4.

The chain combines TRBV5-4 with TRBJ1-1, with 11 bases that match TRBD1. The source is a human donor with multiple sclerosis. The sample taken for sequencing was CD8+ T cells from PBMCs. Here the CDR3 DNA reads TGTGCCAGCAGCTCGGGACAGGGGGACATGAACACTGAAGCTTTCTTT. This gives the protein CASSSGQGDMNTEAFF.